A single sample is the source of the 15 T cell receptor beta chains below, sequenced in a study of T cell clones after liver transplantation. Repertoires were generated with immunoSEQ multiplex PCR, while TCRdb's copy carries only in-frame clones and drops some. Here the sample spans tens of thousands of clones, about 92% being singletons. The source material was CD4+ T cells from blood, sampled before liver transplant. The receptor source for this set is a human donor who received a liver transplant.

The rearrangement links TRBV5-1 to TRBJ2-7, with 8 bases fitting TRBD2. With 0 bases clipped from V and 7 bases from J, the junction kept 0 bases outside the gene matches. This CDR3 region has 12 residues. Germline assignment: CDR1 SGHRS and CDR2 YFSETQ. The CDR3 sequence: CASSLAGGEQYF. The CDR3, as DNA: TGCGCCAGCAGCTTGGCGGGAGGGGAGCAGTACTTC.

The CDR3, as DNA: TGTGCCAGCAGCTTAGTAGGAGGGGGCTCTGGAAACACCATATATTTT. Encoded protein: CASSLVGGGSGNTIYF. The rearrangement joins TRBV7-2 to TRBJ1-3; D might be TRBD1 (6 bases). The germline gives CDR1 SGHTA, CDR2 FQGNSA. The CDR3 has 16 amino acids. With 1 base removed from V and 0 bases from J, the gap between germline ends came to 10 bases.

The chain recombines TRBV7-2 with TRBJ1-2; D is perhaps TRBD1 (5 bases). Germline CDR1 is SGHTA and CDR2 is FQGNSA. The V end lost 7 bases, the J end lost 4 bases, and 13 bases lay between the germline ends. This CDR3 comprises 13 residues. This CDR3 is CASNQDSVYGYTF. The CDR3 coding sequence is TGTGCCAGCAACCAAGACAGCGTCTATGGCTACACCTTC.

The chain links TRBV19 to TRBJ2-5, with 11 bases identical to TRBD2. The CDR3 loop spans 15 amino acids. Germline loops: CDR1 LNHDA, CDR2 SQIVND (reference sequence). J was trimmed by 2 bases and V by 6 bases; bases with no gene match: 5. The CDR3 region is CASRTGTSGQETQYF. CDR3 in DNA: TGTGCCAGTAGAACCGGGACTAGCGGACAAGAGACCCAGTACTTC.

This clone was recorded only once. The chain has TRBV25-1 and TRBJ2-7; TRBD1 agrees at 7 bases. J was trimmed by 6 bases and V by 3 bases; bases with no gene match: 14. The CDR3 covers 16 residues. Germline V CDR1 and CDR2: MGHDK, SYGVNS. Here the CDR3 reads CASSDPTGNGFGEQYF. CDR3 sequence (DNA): TGTGCCAGCAGTGACCCGACAGGGAACGGTTTCGGCGAGCAGTACTTC.

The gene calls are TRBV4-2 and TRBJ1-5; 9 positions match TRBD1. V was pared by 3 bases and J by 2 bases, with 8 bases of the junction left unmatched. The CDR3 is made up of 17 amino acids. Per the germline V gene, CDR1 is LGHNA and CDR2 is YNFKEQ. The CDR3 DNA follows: TGTGCCAGCAGCCAGAGGACAGGGGACACAGGCAATCAGCCCCAGCATTTT. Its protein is CASSQRTGDTGNQPQHF.

The chain's CDR3 is CASSYIGGVNEQFF. Here the CDR3 DNA reads TGTGCCAGCAGTTACATCGGGGGTGTCAATGAGCAGTTCTTC. The chain couples TRBV6-5 to TRBJ2-1, with a tentative D call TRBD2 (6 bases). This CDR3 is built from 14 residues. V was cut by 2 bases and J by 6 bases, with 11 bases left in between. In germline, CDR1 is MNHEY, CDR2 SVGAGI.

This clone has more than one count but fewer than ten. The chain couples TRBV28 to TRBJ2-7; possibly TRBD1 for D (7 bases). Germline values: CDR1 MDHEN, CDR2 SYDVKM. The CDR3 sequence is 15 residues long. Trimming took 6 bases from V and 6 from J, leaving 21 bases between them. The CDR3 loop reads CASSRGDSNRGEQYF. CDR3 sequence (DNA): TGTGCCAGCAGCCGCGGGGACAGTAATCGGGGCGAGCAGTACTTC.

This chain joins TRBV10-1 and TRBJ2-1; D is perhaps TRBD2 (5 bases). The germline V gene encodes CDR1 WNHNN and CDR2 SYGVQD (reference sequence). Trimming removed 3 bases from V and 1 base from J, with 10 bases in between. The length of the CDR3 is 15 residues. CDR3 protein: CASSDGRGSYNEQFF. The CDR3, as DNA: TGCGCCAGCAGTGATGGGAGAGGATCCTACAATGAGCAGTTCTTC.

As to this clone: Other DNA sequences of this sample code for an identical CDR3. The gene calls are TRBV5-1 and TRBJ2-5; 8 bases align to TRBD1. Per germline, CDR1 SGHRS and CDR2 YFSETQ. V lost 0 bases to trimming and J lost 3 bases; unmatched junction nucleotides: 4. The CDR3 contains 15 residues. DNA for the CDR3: TGCGCCAGCAGCTTGGTTGGGACAGGCGAAGAGACCCAGTACTTC. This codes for CASSLVGTGEETQYF.

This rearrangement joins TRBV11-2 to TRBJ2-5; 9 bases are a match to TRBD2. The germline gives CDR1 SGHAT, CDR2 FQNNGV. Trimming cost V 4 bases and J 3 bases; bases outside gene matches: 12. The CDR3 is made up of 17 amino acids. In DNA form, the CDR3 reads TGTGCCAGCAGCTCGTGGCGGCGGGAGGGGGGAAAAGAGACCCAGTACTTC. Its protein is CASSSWRREGGKETQYF.

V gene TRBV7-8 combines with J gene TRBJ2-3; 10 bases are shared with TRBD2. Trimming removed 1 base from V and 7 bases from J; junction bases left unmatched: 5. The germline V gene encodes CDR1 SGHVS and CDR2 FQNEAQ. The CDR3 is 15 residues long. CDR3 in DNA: TGTGCCAGCAGCTTAGGGGCTAGCGGGAGCAATACGCAGTATTTT. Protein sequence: CASSLGASGSNTQYF.

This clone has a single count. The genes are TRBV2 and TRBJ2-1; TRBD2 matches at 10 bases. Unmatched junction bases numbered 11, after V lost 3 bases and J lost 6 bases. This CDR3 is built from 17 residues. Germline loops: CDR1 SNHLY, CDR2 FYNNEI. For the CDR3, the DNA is TGTGCCAGCAGTGACGGGGGTCGGACTAGCGGACGCAATGAGCAGTTCTTC. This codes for CASSDGGRTSGRNEQFF.

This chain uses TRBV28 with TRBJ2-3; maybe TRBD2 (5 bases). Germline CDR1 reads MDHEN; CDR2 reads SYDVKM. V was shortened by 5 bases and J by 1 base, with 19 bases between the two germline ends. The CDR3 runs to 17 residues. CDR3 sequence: CASSPSGADMGTDTQYF. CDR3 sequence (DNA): TGTGCCAGCAGTCCCTCTGGAGCGGATATGGGCACAGATACGCAGTATTTT.

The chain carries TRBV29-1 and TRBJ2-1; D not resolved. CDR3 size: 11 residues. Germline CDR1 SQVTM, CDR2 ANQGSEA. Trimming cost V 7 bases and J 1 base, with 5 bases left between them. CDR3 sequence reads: CSATSYNEQFF. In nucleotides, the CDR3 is TGCAGCGCTACGTCCTACAATGAGCAGTTCTTC.